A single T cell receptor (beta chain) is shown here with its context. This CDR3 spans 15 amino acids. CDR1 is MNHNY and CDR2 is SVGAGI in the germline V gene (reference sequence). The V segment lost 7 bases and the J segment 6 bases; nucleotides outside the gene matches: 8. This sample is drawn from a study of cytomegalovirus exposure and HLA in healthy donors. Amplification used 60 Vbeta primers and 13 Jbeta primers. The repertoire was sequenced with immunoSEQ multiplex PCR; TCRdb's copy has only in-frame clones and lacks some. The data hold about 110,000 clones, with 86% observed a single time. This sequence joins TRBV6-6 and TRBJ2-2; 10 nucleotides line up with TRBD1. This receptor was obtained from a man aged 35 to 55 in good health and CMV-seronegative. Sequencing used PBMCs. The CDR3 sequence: CASNPGTGAAGELFF. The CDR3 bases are TGTGCCAGCAACCCCGGGACAGGGGCGGCCGGGGAGCTGTTTTTT.